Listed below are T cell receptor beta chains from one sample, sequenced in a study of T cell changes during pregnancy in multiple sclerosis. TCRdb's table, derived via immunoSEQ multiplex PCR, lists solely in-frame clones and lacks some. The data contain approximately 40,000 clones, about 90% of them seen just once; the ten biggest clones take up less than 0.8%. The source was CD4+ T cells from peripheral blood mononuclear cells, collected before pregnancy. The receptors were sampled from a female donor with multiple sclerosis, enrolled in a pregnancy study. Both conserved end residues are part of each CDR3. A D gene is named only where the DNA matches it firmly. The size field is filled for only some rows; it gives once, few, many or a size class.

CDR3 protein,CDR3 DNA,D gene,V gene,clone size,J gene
CASSSRLAEGNEQFF,TGTGCCAGCAGCTCCCGACTAGCAGAAGGCAATGAGCAGTTCTTC,TRBD2,TRBV7-9,.,TRBJ2-1
CASSPPRGDQPQHF,TGTGCCAGCAGCCCCCCCAGGGGTGATCAGCCCCAGCATTTT,.,TRBV28,.,TRBJ1-5
CASSPRGGGGPYEQYF,TGTGCCAGCAGCCCTCGGGGGGGAGGAGGGCCCTACGAGCAGTACTTC,TRBD2,TRBV9,.,TRBJ2-7
CASSSTAGAETQYF,TGTGCCAGCAGTTCAACAGCGGGAGCAGAGACCCAGTACTTC,TRBD2,TRBV27,.,TRBJ2-5
CASSASTGIRAKNIQYF,TGTGCCAGCAGCGCGTCGACAGGAATTAGGGCCAAAAACATTCAGTACTTC,.,TRBV11-2,.,TRBJ2-4
CLGTGSDGANVLTF,TGCCTGGGGACAGGGTCGGATGGGGCCAACGTCCTGACTTTC,TRBD1,TRBV7-9,.,TRBJ2-6
CSVVGGPGELFF,TGCAGCGTTGTCGGAGGACCCGGGGAGCTGTTTTTT,.,TRBV29-1,.,TRBJ2-2
CASSRWDKETQYF,TGCGCCAGCAGCCGCTGGGACAAAGAGACCCAGTACTTC,.,TRBV4-1,.,TRBJ2-5
CASSEGAGSQHF,TGTGCCAGCAGTGAAGGGGCAGGGTCCCAGCATTTT,.,TRBV2,.,TRBJ1-5
CASSPHGQGGHNEQFF,TGTGCCAGCAGCCCCCATGGACAGGGGGGGCACAATGAGCAGTTCTTC,TRBD1,TRBV11-3,.,TRBJ2-1
CASSSPSGLAGVEQYF,TGCGCCAGCAGCTCCCCCAGTGGTTTAGCGGGAGTCGAACAGTACTTC,TRBD2,TRBV5-1,.,TRBJ2-7
CASSPPLLVLAGANTGELFF,TGTGCCAGCTCACCACCCCTCCTTGTCCTAGCGGGAGCGAACACCGGGGAGCTGTTTTTT,TRBD2,TRBV18,.,TRBJ2-2
CASSLALNTEAFF,TGTGCCAGCAGCTTAGCCTTGAACACTGAAGCTTTCTTT,.,TRBV7-9,.,TRBJ1-1
CASSVAFPDEISGRATQYF,TGTGCCAGCAGCGTAGCATTTCCCGATGAGATTAGCGGGAGAGCTACGCAGTATTTT,TRBD2,TRBV9,.,TRBJ2-3
CASRAEVNTEAFF,TGTGCCAGCAGGGCCGAAGTGAACACTGAAGCTTTCTTT,.,TRBV6-4,few,TRBJ1-1
CAWRISGTGAYEQYF,TGTGCCTGGAGGATATCCGGGACAGGAGCCTACGAGCAGTACTTC,TRBD1,TRBV30,.,TRBJ2-7
CASSSLPTGVNYGYTF,TGTGCCAGCAGTTCCCTTCCGACAGGCGTAAACTATGGCTACACCTTC,.,TRBV28,.,TRBJ1-2
CASSFRDRGASEKLFF,TGCGCCAGCAGCTTCCGGGACAGGGGGGCTAGTGAAAAACTGTTTTTT,TRBD1,TRBV5-1,.,TRBJ1-4
CSVSRGYEQFF,TGCAGCGTCAGTCGAGGGTATGAGCAGTTCTTC,.,TRBV29-1,.,TRBJ2-1
CASSLIPHRGGYNEQFF,TGTGCCAGCAGCTTAATACCGCATCGTGGAGGCTACAATGAGCAGTTCTTC,.,TRBV5-6,.,TRBJ2-1
CASSPTQVAKNIQYF,TGTGCCAGCTCACCTACACAGGTAGCCAAAAACATTCAGTACTTC,.,TRBV18,.,TRBJ2-4
CASSSLAGGLSGQYF,TGTGCCAGCAGCTCACTAGCGGGAGGACTATCCGGGCAGTACTTC,TRBD2,TRBV7-2,once,TRBJ2-7
CASSLSGLVNQPQHF,TGTGCCAGCAGCTTGTCGGGGTTGGTCAATCAGCCCCAGCATTTT,.,TRBV5-6,.,TRBJ1-5
CASSLKQETQYF,TGTGCCAGCAGTCTAAAACAAGAGACCCAGTACTTC,.,TRBV28,.,TRBJ2-5
CSVLIRGGLYGYTF,TGCAGCGTTTTAATTAGGGGCGGCCTCTATGGCTACACCTTC,.,TRBV29-1,.,TRBJ1-2
CATRSGRASVNEQFF,TGTGCCACCAGAAGCGGGAGGGCCTCTGTCAATGAGCAGTTCTTC,TRBD2,TRBV15,.,TRBJ2-1
CASSSTGYGLGRGLPYEQYF,TGCGCCAGCAGCTCAACGGGGTACGGCTTAGGGAGGGGGTTGCCCTACGAGCAGTACTTC,.,TRBV5-1,once,TRBJ2-7
CASSLDRGGEKLFF,TGTGCCAGCAGCTTAGACAGGGGAGGGGAAAAACTGTTTTTT,.,TRBV11-2,.,TRBJ1-4
CASSVVGQPQHF,TGTGCCAGCAGTGTGGTCGGGCAGCCCCAGCATTTT,.,TRBV28,.,TRBJ1-5
CASSLSGPGTSEQYF,TGCGCCAGCAGCTTGAGTGGGCCCGGGACTTCCGAGCAGTACTTC,.,TRBV5-1,.,TRBJ2-7
CAWGGKGAQEGASWFF,TGTGCCTGGGGGGGAAAGGGGGCGCAAGAAGGGGCTTCGTGGTTCTTC,TRBD1,TRBV30,.,TRBJ2-1
CSTQTGLTEAFF,TGCAGCACTCAGACAGGGCTCACTGAAGCTTTCTTT,TRBD1,TRBV29-1,.,TRBJ1-1
CASSQDHSPHTDTQYF,TGCGCCAGCAGCCAAGATCACAGTCCCCACACAGATACGCAGTATTTT,.,TRBV4-3,.,TRBJ2-3
CASSLGQGAGEQYF,TGTGCCAGCAGCTTGGGACAGGGGGCAGGGGAGCAGTACTTC,TRBD1,TRBV7-8,.,TRBJ2-7